Sequencing of this T cell receptor (beta chain) was carried out in a study of CD8+CD57+ T cells in acquired aplastic anemia. Study details: DNA from sorted CD4+ and CD8+ cells averaged roughly 3.2 ug. Healthy donors gave about 10 million reads on average for CD4+ cells. General study results and limits: Patients and controls had CD8+ Simpson's diversity values that were not significantly distinct. The study identified about 30 CD8+ CDR3 sequences shared by patients and controls.

The TCR beta profiling, which covered VDJ combination and CDR3 sequence, was carried out using genomic DNA as the template. TCRdb fed the reads into MiXCR, producing one record per CDR3 protein. The sample gives over 200,000 distinct CDR3 sequences, roughly 55% of which show up once; approximately 30% is in the top ten. A word on this clonotype: Its antigen remains unidentified.

Trimming removed 5 bases from V and 6 bases from J, with 13 bases in between. CDR1 and CDR2 (germline): SEHNR, FQNEAQ (reference sequence). CDR3 length: 14 residues. The genes are TRBV7-9 and TRBJ1-4, with D perhaps TRBD1 (5 bases). This clonotype originated in a human donor in good health. Sequenced material: sorted CD4+, CD8+, or CD8+CD57+ T cells (not recorded which) from PBMCs. CDR3 sequence (DNA): TGTGCCAGCAGCAAAGGTGGGACTTATGAAAAACTGTTTTTT. It yields the protein CASSKGGTYEKLFF.